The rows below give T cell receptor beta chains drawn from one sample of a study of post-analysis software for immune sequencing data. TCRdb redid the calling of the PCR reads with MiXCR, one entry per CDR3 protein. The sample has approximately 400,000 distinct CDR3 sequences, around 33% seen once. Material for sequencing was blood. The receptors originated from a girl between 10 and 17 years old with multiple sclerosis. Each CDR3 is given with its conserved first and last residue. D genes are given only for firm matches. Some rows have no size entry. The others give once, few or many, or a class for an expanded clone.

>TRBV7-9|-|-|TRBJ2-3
TGTGCCAGCAGCTTGGGGGCGGGGCAAGATACGCAGTATTTT
CASSLGAGQDTQYF
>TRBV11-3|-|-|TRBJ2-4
TGTGCCAGCAGTGTTTCCAATGGCATTCAGTACTTC
CASSVSNGIQYF
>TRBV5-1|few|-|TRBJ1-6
TGCGCCAGCAGCTTTAGCTCCTTACAAGGATCACCCCTCCACTTT
CASSFSSLQGSPLHF
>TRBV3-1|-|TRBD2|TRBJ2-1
TGTGCCAGCAGCGGGGGGACTAGCGGGGGGGCAAGGGACGACAATGAGCAGTTCTTC
CASSGGTSGGARDDNEQFF
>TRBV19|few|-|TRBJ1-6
TGTGCCAGTAGTATGACCGGCGGCAGAGATAATTCACCCCTCCACTTT
CASSMTGGRDNSPLHF
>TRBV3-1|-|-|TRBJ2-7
TGTACCAGCAGCCACAACAGGGTCACCTCCTACGAGCAGTACTTC
CTSSHNRVTSYEQYF
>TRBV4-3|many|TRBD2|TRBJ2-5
TGCGCCAGCAGCCAAGATACCCGTGGGACTAGCGGGGGGGCGAGAGAGACCCAGTACTTC
CASSQDTRGTSGGARETQYF
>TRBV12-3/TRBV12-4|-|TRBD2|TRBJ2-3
TGTGCCAACAGTCCGGGGACTAGCGGGGTGCGGGGGACAGATACGCAGTATTTT
CANSPGTSGVRGTDTQYF
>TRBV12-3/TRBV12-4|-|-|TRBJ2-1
TGTGCCAGCAGATCAGACAGGTTTTATGAGCAGTTCTTC
CASRSDRFYEQFF
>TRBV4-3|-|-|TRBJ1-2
TGCGCCAGCAGCCATAGAGGGGGGAGAGCTAACTATGGCTACACCTTC
CASSHRGGRANYGYTF
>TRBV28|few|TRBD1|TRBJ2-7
TGTGCCAGCGTATCCGGGACAGGGCACCACGAGCAGTACTTC
CASVSGTGHHEQYF
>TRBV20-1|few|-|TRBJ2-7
TGCAGTGGGCTCGGGCGGGCTTCCTACGAGCAGTACTTC
CSGLGRASYEQYF
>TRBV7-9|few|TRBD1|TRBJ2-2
TGTGCCAGCAGCGCACAGGGGTTCACCGGGGAGCTGTTTTTT
CASSAQGFTGELFF
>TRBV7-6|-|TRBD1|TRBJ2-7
TGTGCCAGCAGCTTAGAACAGGGGGGCACCTACGAGCAGTACTTC
CASSLEQGGTYEQYF
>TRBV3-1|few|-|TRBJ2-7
TGTGTCAGCAGCCAAGGGTTGATGGGCTACGAGCAGTACTTC
CVSSQGLMGYEQYF
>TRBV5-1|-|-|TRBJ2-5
TGCGCCAGCAGCATCCCAGATGAGACCCAGTACTTC
CASSIPDETQYF
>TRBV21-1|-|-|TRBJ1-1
TGTGCCAGCAGCATTGACACTGAAGCTTTCTTT
CASSIDTEAFF
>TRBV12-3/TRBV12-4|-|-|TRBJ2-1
TGTGCCAGCAGTTTTGATTGGGAGCAGTTCTTC
CASSFDWEQFF
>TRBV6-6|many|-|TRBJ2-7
TGTGCCAGCAGTTACCCAACAGGTTCCTACGAGCAGTACTTC
CASSYPTGSYEQYF
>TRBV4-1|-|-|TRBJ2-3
TGCGCCAGTGCAACATCTTCGGGGGCAGATACGCAGTATTTT
CASATSSGADTQYF
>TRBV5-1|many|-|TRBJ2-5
TGCGCCAGCAGCTTGGGCTATACAGAGTACCAAGAGACCCAGTACTTC
CASSLGYTEYQETQYF
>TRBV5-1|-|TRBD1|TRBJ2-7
TGCGCCAGCAGCTTGGGACAGGGAGCGAAGGAGCAGTACTTC
CASSLGQGAKEQYF
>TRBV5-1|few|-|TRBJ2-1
TGCGCCAGCAGCTCCCCCCTGCGGGACAATGAGCAGTTCTTC
CASSSPLRDNEQFF
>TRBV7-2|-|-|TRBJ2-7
TGTGCCAGCAGCACCGGGCGTGTGGGTCGCGAGCAGTACTTC
CASSTGRVGREQYF
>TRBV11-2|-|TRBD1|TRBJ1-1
TGTGCCAGCAGCACGGACAGGGTGGGAACTGAAGCTTTCTTT
CASSTDRVGTEAFF
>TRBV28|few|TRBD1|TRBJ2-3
TGTGCCAGCAGTTTAGGGTTGACAGGGGGCGGAGATACGCAGTATTTT
CASSLGLTGGGDTQYF
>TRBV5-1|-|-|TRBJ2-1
TGCGCCAGCAGCTTGGGCGTAAACAATGAGCAGTTCTTC
CASSLGVNNEQFF
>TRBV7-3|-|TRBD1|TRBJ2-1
TGTGCCAGCAGCACTGGGGACAGACTTTTTGAGCAGTTCTTC
CASSTGDRLFEQFF
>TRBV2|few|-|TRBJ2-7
TGTGCCAGCATGGGGGGATTCTCCTACGAGCAGTACTTC
CASMGGFSYEQYF
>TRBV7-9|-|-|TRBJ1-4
TGTGCCAGCAGCTTATTAAGGTCTCAAACCGACAATGAAAAACTGTTTTTT
CASSLLRSQTDNEKLFF
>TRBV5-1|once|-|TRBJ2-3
TGCGCCAGCAGCTTGGTCGGTAGCGCCAGCACAGATACGCAGTATTTT
CASSLVGSASTDTQYF
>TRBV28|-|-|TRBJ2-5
TGTGCCAGCAGTTCAGGGATCGAGACCCAGTACTTC
CASSSGIETQYF
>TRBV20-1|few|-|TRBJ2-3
TGCAGTGCTCGCCAGCTCATTCTCGGTGCAGATACGCAGTATTTT
CSARQLILGADTQYF
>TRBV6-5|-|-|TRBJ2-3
TGTGCCGGCAGTTTGCCCGGGACACATACGCAGTATTTT
CAGSLPGTHTQYF
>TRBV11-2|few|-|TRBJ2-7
TGTGCCAGCAGCTACGGGAATGCCTACGAGCAGTACTTC
CASSYGNAYEQYF
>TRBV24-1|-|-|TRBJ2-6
TGTGCCACCAGTGGGGGCTCTGGGGCCAACGTCCTGACTTTC
CATSGGSGANVLTF
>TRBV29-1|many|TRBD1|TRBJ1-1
TGCAGCGCCAATGTCCGGACAGGGAACACTGAAGCTTTCTTT
CSANVRTGNTEAFF
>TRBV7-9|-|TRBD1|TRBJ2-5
TGTGCCAGCAGCCCCGGACAGGGCGTGGAGACCCAGTACTTC
CASSPGQGVETQYF
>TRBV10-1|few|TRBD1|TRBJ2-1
TGCGCCAGCAGTGGGGCCCGGGACAGGGTCGGTGAGCAGTTCTTC
CASSGARDRVGEQFF
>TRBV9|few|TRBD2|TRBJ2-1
TGTGCCAGCAGCTCAGGGGGAACTAGCGGGGCGACCAATGAGCAGTTCTTC
CASSSGGTSGATNEQFF
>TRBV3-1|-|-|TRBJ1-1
TGTGCCAGCAGCTCTTTGGGTCTCGGAGCTGAAGCTTTCTTT
CASSSLGLGAEAFF
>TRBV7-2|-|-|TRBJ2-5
TGTGCCAGCAGCTTAGGGGCTAGCCCCCCACCCGGGGAGACCCAGTACTTC
CASSLGASPPPGETQYF
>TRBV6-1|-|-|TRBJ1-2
TGTGCCAGCAGTGAAAGGTCCCGACAGGCCAACACCTATGGCTACACCTTC
CASSERSRQANTYGYTF
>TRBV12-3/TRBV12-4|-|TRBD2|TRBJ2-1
TGTGCCAGCAGTTTTTTGCTTATTAGCGGGGGTGCCCCAAGCGATGAGCAGTTCTTC
CASSFLLISGGAPSDEQFF
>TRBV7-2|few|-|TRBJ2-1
TGTGCCAGCAGCTGGACAGTTGAGCAGTTCTTC
CASSWTVEQFF